This TCR beta chain was found in a study of beta chain features in type 1 diabetes. Trimming removed 0 bases at V and 5 bases at J, with 10 bases between. CDR1 is ENHRY and CDR2 is SYGVKD in the germline V gene. The CDR3 sequence is 14 residues long. Cells sorted by CD45RO/CCR7/CD25/CD127/CD95/CD27 comprised CD4+ naive, central memory, regulatory and stem cell-like memory cells. Study results and limitations: In comparison with healthy donors, patients had naive, central memory and Treg TCRB repertoires that appeared more similar.

A note on this clone: What it binds is unknown.

Reverse transcription of all isolated RNA meant that expressed TCRB transcripts were sequenced. The data were produced by immunoSEQ multiplex PCR, yet TCRdb's version contains in-frame clones alone and is incomplete. Among some 220,000 clones listed, approximately 11% were seen once. The source is a man younger than 35 in good health. Source material: central memory CD4+ T cells from blood. This chain joins TRBV10-3 and TRBJ2-5, with D uncertain. The CDR3 DNA reads as TGTGCCATCAGTGAGTCCGCAGTTACGGAGACCCAGTACTTC. The encoded protein is CAISESAVTETQYF.